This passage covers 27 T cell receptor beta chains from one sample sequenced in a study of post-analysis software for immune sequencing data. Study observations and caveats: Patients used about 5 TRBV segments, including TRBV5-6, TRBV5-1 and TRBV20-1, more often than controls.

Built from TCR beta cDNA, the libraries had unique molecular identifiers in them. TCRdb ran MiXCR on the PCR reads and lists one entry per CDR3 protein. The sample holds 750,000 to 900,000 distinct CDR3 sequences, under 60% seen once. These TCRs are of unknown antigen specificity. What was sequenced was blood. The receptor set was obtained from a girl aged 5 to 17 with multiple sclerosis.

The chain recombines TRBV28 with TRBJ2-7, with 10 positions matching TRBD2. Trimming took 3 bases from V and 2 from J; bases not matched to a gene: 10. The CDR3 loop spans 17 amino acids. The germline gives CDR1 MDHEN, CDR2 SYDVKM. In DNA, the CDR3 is TGTGCCAGCAGTTTTAACACCGGGACTAGCGCTACCTACGAGCAGTACTTC. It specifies CASSFNTGTSATYEQYF.

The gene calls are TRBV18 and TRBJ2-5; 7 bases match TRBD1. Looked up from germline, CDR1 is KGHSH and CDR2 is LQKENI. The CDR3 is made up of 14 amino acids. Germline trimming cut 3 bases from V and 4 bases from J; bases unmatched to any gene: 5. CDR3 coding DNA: TGTGCCAGCTCACCTCAACAGGGGTTAGAGACCCAGTACTTC. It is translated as CASSPQQGLETQYF.

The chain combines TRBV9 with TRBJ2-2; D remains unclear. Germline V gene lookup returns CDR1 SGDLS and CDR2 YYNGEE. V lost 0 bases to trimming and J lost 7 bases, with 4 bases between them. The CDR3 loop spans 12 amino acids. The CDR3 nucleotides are TGTGCCAGCAGCGTAGTGAGCGGGGAGCTGTTTTTT. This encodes CASSVVSGELFF.

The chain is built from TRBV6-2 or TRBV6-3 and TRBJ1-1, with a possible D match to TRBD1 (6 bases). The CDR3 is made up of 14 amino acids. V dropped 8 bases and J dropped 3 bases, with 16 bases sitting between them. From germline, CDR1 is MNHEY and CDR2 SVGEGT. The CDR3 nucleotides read TGTGCCAGCCGAACCGGGACAAGAGACACTGAAGCTTTCTTT. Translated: CASRTGTRDTEAFF.

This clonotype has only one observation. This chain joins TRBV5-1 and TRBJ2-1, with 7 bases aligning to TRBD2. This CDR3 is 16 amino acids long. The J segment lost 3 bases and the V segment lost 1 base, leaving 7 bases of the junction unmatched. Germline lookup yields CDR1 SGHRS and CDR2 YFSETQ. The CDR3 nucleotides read TGCGCCAGCAGCTTGCCCCTAGCGGCCGACTACAATGAGCAGTTCTTC. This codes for CASSLPLAADYNEQFF.

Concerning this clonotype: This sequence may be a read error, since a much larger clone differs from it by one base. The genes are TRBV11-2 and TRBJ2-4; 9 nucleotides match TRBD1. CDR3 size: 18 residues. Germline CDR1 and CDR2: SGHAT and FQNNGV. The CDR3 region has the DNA TGTACCAGCAGCTTAGTTGCCCGGGACAGGGTCATCAAAAACATTCAGTACTTC. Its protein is CTSSLVARDRVIKNIQYF.

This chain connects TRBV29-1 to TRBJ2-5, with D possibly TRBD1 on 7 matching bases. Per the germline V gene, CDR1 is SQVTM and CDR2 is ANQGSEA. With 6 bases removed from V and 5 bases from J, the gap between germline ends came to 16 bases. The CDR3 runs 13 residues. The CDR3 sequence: CSVAGQSRETQYF. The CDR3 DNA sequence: TGCAGCGTCGCGGGACAGAGTAGGGAGACCCAGTACTTC.

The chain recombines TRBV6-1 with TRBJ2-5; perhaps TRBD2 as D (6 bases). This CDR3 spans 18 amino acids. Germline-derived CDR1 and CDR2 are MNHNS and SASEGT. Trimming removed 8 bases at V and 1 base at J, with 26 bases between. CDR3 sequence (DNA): TGTGCCAGCGCATATCGCTCCCGCTTAGTGGGGGGCCAAGAGACCCAGTACTTC. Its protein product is CASAYRSRLVGGQETQYF.

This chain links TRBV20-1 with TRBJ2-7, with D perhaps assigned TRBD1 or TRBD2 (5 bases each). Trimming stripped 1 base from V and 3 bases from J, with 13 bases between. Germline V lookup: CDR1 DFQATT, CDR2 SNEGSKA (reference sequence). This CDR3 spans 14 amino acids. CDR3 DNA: TGCAGTGCTAGAGGACCGGGACCATACTACGAGCAGTACTTC. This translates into CSARGPGPYYEQYF.

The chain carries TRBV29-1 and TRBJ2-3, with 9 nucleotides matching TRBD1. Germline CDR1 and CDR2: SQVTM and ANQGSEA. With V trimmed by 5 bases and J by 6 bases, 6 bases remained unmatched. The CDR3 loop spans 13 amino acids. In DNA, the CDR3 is TGCAGCGTTCCCGGGACAGGGACGGATACGCAGTATTTT. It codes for CSVPGTGTDTQYF.

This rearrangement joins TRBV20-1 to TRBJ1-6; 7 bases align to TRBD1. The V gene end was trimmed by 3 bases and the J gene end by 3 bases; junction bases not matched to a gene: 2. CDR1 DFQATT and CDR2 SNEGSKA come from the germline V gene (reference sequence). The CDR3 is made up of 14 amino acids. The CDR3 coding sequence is TGCAGTGCTAGGGGACAGATCTATAATTCACCCCTCCACTTT. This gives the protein CSARGQIYNSPLHF.

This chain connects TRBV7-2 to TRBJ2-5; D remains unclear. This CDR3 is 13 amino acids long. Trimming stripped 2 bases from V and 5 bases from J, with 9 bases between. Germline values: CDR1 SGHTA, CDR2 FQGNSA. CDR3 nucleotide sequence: TGTGCCAGCAGCTTATATCCCGGGGAGACCCAGTACTTC. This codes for CASSLYPGETQYF.

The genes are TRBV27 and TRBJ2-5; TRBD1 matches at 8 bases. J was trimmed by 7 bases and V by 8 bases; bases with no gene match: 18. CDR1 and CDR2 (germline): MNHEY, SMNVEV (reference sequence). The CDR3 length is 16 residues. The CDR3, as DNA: TGTGCCAGCGCACCCGACGGACAGGGTGCCAGGGGGACCCAGTACTTC. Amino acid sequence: CASAPDGQGARGTQYF.

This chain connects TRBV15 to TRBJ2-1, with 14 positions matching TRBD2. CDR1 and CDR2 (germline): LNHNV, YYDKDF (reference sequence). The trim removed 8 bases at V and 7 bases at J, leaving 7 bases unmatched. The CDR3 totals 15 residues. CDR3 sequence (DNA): TGTGCCACCTTCGGGACTAGCGGGAGTTTTAATGAGCAGTTCTTC. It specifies CATFGTSGSFNEQFF.

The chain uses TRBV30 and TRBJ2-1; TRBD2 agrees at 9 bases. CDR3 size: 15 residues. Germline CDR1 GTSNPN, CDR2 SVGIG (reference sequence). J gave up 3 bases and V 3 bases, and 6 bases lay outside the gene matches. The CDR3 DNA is TGTGCCTGGAGCGAGAGGACTAGCGTCTACAATGAGCAGTTCTTC. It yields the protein CAWSERTSVYNEQFF.

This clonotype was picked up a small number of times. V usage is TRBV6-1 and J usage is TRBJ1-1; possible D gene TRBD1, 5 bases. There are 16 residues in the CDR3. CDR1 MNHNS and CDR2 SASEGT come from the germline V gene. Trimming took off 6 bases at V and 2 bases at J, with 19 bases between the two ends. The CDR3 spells CASSLIRGVHNTEAFF. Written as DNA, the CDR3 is TGTGCCAGCAGCCTTATTCGGGGGGTACATAACACTGAAGCTTTCTTT.

The CDR3 protein is CSVGEGWETQYF. DNA of the CDR3: TGCAGCGTGGGGGAAGGTTGGGAGACCCAGTACTTC. The rearrangement links TRBV29-1 to TRBJ2-5; D tentatively reads TRBD1 or TRBD2 (5 bases each). Germline loops: CDR1 SQVTM, CDR2 ANQGSEA. Trimming pared 6 bases from V and 5 bases from J, leaving 13 bases between. This CDR3 is built from 12 residues.

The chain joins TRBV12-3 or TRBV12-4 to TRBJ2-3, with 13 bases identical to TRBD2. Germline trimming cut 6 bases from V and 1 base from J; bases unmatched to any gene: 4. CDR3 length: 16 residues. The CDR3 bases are TGTGCCAGCAGCGAGGGACTAGCGGGACGCACAGATACGCAGTATTTT. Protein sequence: CASSEGLAGRTDTQYF.

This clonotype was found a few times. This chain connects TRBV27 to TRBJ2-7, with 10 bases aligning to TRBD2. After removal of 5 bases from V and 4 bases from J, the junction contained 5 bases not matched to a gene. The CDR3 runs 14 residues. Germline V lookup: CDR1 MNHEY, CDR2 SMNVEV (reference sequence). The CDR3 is CASSKTSGLYEQYF. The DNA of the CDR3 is TGTGCCAGCAGTAAGACTAGCGGGCTATACGAGCAGTACTTC.

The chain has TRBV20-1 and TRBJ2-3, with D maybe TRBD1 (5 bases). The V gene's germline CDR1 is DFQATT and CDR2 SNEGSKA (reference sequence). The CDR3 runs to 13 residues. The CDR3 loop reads CSVRAAPPDTQYF. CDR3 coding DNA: TGCAGCGTCAGGGCAGCTCCGCCAGATACGCAGTATTTT.

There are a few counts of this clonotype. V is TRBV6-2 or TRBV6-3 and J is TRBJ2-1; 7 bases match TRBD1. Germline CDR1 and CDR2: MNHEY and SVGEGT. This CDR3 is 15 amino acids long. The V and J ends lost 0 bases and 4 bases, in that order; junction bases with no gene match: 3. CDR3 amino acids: CASSYSGTDYNEQFF. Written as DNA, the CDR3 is TGTGCCAGCAGTTACTCCGGGACAGATTACAATGAGCAGTTCTTC.

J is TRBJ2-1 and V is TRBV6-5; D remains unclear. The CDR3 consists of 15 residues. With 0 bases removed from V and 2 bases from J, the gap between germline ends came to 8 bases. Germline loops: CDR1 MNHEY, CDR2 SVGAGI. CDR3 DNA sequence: TGTGCCAGCAGTTACTCGAAGCTTACCTACAATGAGCAGTTCTTC. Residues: CASSYSKLTYNEQFF.

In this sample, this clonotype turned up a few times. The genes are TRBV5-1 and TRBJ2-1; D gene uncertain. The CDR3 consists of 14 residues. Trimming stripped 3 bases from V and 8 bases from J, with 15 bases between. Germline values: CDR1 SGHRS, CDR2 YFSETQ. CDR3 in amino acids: CASSYRETFDEQFF. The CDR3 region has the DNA TGCGCCAGCAGCTATAGAGAGACGTTTGATGAGCAGTTCTTC. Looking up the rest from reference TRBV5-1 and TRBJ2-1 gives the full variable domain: KAGVTQTPRYLIKTRGQQVTLSCSPISGHRSVSWYQQTPGQGLQFLFEYFSETQRNKGNFPGRFSGRQFSNSRSEMNVSTLELGDSALYLCASSYRETFDEQFFGPGTRLTVL.

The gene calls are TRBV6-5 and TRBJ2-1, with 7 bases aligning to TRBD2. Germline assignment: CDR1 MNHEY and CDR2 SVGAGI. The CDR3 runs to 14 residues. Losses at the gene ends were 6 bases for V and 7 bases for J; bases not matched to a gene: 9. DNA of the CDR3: TGTGCCAGCAGGGGAGGGAGGGGTACGAATGAGCAGTTCTTC. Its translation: CASRGGRGTNEQFF.

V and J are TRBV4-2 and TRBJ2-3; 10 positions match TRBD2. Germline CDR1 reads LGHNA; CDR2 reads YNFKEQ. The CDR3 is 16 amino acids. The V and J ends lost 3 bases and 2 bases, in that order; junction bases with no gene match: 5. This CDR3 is CASSQTSGPPTDTQYF. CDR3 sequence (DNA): TGTGCCAGCAGCCAGACTAGCGGGCCCCCCACAGATACGCAGTATTTT.

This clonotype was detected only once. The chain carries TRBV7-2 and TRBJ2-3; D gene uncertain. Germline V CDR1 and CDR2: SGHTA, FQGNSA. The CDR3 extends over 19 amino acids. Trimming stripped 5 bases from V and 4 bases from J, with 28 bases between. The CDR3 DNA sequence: TGTGCCAGCAGCCCGCGCCCTGTGGACCCCCCCCGTAAGGCAGATACGCAGTATTTT. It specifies CASSPRPVDPPRKADTQYF. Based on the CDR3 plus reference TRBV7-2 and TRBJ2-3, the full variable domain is GAGVSQSPSNKVTEKGKDVELRCDPISGHTALYWYRQSLGQGLEFLIYFQGNSAPDKSGLPSDRFSAERTGGSVSTLTIQRTQQEDSAVYLCASSPRPVDPPRKADTQYFGPGTRLTVL.

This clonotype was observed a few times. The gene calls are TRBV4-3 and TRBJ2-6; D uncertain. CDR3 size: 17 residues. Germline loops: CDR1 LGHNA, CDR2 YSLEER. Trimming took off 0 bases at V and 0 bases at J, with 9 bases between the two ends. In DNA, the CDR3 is TGCGCCAGCAGCCAAGATCCCGCTAACTCTGGGGCCAACGTCCTGACTTTC. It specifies CASSQDPANSGANVLTF.